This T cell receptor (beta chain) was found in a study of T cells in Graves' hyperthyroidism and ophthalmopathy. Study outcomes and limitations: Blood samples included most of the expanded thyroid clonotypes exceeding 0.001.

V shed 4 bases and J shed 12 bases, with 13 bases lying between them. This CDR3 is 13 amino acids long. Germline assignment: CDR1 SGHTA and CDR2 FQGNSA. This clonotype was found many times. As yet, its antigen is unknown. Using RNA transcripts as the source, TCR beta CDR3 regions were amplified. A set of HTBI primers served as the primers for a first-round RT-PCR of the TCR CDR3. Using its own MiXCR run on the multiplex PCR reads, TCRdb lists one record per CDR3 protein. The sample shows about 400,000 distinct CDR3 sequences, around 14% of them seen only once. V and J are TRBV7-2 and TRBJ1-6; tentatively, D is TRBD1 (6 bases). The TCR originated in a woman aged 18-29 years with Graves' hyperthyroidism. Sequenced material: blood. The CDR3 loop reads CASSSDRFLPLHF. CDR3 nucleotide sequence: TGTGCCAGCAGCTCCGACAGGTTTTTACCCCTCCACTTT.